Listed below are T cell receptor beta chains from one sample, sequenced in a study of CD8+ T cells in alopecia areata. Sequenced by immunoSEQ multiplex PCR; TCRdb stores in-frame clones only, minus some. Of under 200,000 clones detected, about 60% appear once; the ten largest clones hold more than 13%. The sequencing here drew on CD4+ T cells sorted from blood, taken at week 24, from a patient treated with tofacitinib. The source of these receptors is a human donor with alopecia areata. Each CDR3 is given with its conserved first and last residue. D genes are given only for firm matches. Clone size is shown for a subset of rows, as once, few, many or a class of expanded clone.

V	J	size	D	DNA	CDR3
TRBV30	TRBJ1-1	-	-	TGTGCCTGGAGTGTACTTGGGCAGATTAACACTGAAGCTTTCTTT	CAWSVLGQINTEAFF
TRBV29-1	TRBJ2-2	-	-	TGCAGCGTTAGAGTGGGGCACACCGGGGAGCTGTTTTTT	CSVRVGHTGELFF
TRBV30	TRBJ2-7	-	-	TGTGCCTGGAGTGTCGATAGGGACTTCTCCGAGCAGTACTTC	CAWSVDRDFSEQYF
TRBV10-3	TRBJ2-5	-	-	TGTGCCATCAGTGGGTTATCGGAGACCCAGTACTTC	CAISGLSETQYF
TRBV6-6	TRBJ1-1	few	-	TGTGCCAGCAGTCCGACGAGCTTGAACACTGAAGCTTTCTTT	CASSPTSLNTEAFF
TRBV7-2	TRBJ2-5	-	-	TGTGCCAGCAGCTTAGTGGAGGGGGAGACCCAGTACTTC	CASSLVEGETQYF
TRBV20-1	TRBJ1-5	few	-	TGCAGTGCCACCGAGAGTCAGCCCCAGCATTTT	CSATESQPQHF
TRBV21-1	TRBJ1-5	-	-	TGTGCCAGCAGCAAAGTCAGGACGCCCAATCAGCCCCAGCATTTT	CASSKVRTPNQPQHF
TRBV4-1	TRBJ2-3	once	-	TGCGCCAGCAGCCAAGAAGGTCACGGACGCACAGATACGCAGTATTTT	CASSQEGHGRTDTQYF
TRBV18	TRBJ2-2	-	-	TGTGCCAGCTCACCCCAGGGGATCGCGAACACCGGGGAGCTGTTTTTT	CASSPQGIANTGELFF
TRBV30	TRBJ2-1	once	-	TGTGCCTGGCTCGAGGGGAGCTCCTACAATGAGCAGTTCTTC	CAWLEGSSYNEQFF
TRBV29-1	TRBJ1-1	-	-	TGCAGCGTTGATGCGGGCCAGAACACTGAAGCTTTCTTT	CSVDAGQNTEAFF
TRBV30	TRBJ2-2	-	-	TGTGCCTGGACCACCATTGGCCCGACCGGGGAGCTGTTTTTT	CAWTTIGPTGELFF
TRBV5-1	TRBJ2-3	few	-	TGCGCCAGTCAGACTAGGACCACTGATACGCAGTATTTT	CASQTRTTDTQYF
TRBV19	TRBJ2-7	-	TRBD1	TGTGCCAGTAGCCAGACAGGGGGCCGTTACGAGCAGTACTTC	CASSQTGGRYEQYF
TRBV10-3	TRBJ2-6	-	-	TGTGCCACCAGCGAGGGGCTAGCTGGGGCCAACGTCCTGACTTTC	CATSEGLAGANVLTF
TRBV27	TRBJ2-7	-	TRBD1	TGTGCCAGCAGGTGGGGACAGGGGGACTACGAGCAGTACTTC	CASRWGQGDYEQYF
TRBV29-1	TRBJ2-7	-	-	TGCAGCGTTGGGCAGACCTACGAGCAGTACTTC	CSVGQTYEQYF
TRBV6-1	TRBJ2-7	-	-	TGTGCCAGCCAGCCGGGACCGAATTCCTACGAGCAGTACTTC	CASQPGPNSYEQYF
TRBV9	TRBJ1-6	-	-	TGTGCCAGCAGCGGGGGTAGGGGCCGCGACGGAGCCCTCCACTTT	CASSGGRGRDGALHF
TRBV10-3	TRBJ1-1	few	-	TGTGCCATCAGTGAGGGGAACACTGAAGCTTTCTTT	CAISEGNTEAFF
TRBV29-1	TRBJ1-2	-	TRBD1	TGCAGCGTTGATAGTGGGCAGGGGGGAAACTATGGCTACACCTTC	CSVDSGQGGNYGYTF
TRBV10-2	TRBJ2-7	-	TRBD2	TGCGCCAGCAGTGAGATTAGCGGGGGCCTGTACGAGCAGTACTTC	CASSEISGGLYEQYF
TRBV2	TRBJ2-2	-	-	TGTGCCAGCAGTGGAGGGCCCGGGGAGCTGTTTTTT	CASSGGPGELFF
TRBV30	TRBJ2-7	-	-	TGTGCCTGGAGTGTGATAGGGGGTGCCTACGAGCAGTACTTC	CAWSVIGGAYEQYF
TRBV9	TRBJ1-5	few	-	TGTGCCAGCAGCCCAGGACATGGGTTCAATCAGCCCCAGCATTTT	CASSPGHGFNQPQHF
TRBV5-6	TRBJ1-1	few	-	TGTGCCAGCAGCTCAAGCACCCGGGCCTGGAACACTGAAGCTTTCTTT	CASSSSTRAWNTEAFF
TRBV27	TRBJ2-7	-	-	TGTGCCAGCAGTTTATATTGGGCAGGCATCTACGAGCAGTACTTC	CASSLYWAGIYEQYF
TRBV4-1	TRBJ1-2	-	-	TGCGCCAGCAGCCTACGAGGCAGGGATGGCTACACCTTC	CASSLRGRDGYTF
TRBV25-1	TRBJ2-2	few	-	TGTGCCAGCATCGGGACAATCACCGGGGAGCTGTTTTTT	CASIGTITGELFF
TRBV30	TRBJ1-2	-	-	TGTGCCTGGAGTCGAGGGGAGAAGGGCTACACCTTC	CAWSRGEKGYTF
TRBV5-1	TRBJ2-4	-	-	TGCGCCAGCAGCTCCAGGGTTGAATCCAAAAACATTCAGTACTTC	CASSSRVESKNIQYF
TRBV6-5	TRBJ2-5	-	TRBD1	TGTGCCAGCAGTCCGGCGGGACAGGGGCCGGAGACCCAGTACTTC	CASSPAGQGPETQYF
TRBV7-9	TRBJ1-4	-	TRBD1	TGTGCCAGCAGCCTCGGACAGGGCCAAAATGAAAAACTGTTTTTT	CASSLGQGQNEKLFF
TRBV11-2	TRBJ1-1	-	-	TGTGCCAGCGGCGGGGCGATGAACACTGAAGCTTTCTTT	CASGGAMNTEAFF
TRBV6-5	TRBJ2-3	-	TRBD2	TGTGCCAGCAGTTACTCGTCGGGGGGAAGCACAGATACGCAGTATTTT	CASSYSSGGSTDTQYF
TRBV9	TRBJ2-3	few	-	TGTGCCAGCAGCGTAGACCTCGCGGGCGCAGATACGCAGTATTTT	CASSVDLAGADTQYF
TRBV7-8	TRBJ2-7	once	-	TGTGCCAGCAGCTTACGGGACTCCTCTTGGGAGCAGTACTTC	CASSLRDSSWEQYF
TRBV29-1	TRBJ2-4	once	-	TGCAGCGTTGCCGATCCTAAGCTAGCCAAAAACATTCAGTACTTC	CSVADPKLAKNIQYF
TRBV2	TRBJ2-2	-	-	TGTGCCAGCAGTGGATGGGGCGGGGAGCTGTTTTTT	CASSGWGGELFF
TRBV2	TRBJ1-2	few	TRBD1	TGTGCCAGCAGTGTGGGGACAGGGACGCGCTACACCTTC	CASSVGTGTRYTF
TRBV29-1	TRBJ1-6	few	-	TGCAGCGTTGGACAGTCTTATAATTCACCCCTCCACTTT	CSVGQSYNSPLHF
TRBV29-1	TRBJ2-3	few	-	TGCAGCGTCGCAGACAGCACAGATACGCAGTATTTT	CSVADSTDTQYF
TRBV7-3	TRBJ1-5	-	-	TGTGCCAGCAGCTTAGGCGTCAATCAGCCCCAGCATTTT	CASSLGVNQPQHF
TRBV30	TRBJ2-1	-	TRBD2	TGTGCCGGGACTAGCGGGGACAATGAGCAGTTCTTC	CAGTSGDNEQFF
TRBV6-1	TRBJ2-6	-	TRBD1	TGTGCCAGCTACTCGACAGGGACAGTCGTCCTGACTTTC	CASYSTGTVVLTF
TRBV6-5	TRBJ2-3	-	-	TGTGCCAGCAGTGACTCGGGGGGCCCAGATACGCAGTATTTT	CASSDSGGPDTQYF
TRBV6-5	TRBJ2-5	-	-	TGTGCCAGCAGTTACTCTCCAGGGCTAGAGACCCAGTACTTC	CASSYSPGLETQYF
TRBV18	TRBJ1-5	few	-	TGTGCCAGCTCCATTACCAGAGGGGAGAATCAGCCCCAGCATTTT	CASSITRGENQPQHF